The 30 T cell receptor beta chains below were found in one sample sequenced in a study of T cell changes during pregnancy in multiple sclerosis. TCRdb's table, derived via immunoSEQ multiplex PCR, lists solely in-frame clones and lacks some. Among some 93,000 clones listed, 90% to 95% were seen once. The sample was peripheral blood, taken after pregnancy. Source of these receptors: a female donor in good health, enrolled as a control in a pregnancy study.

The CDR3 loop is CASGVGGFADTQYF. DNA of the CDR3: TGTGCCTCAGGTGTAGGGGGATTTGCAGATACGCAGTATTTT. This rearrangement joins TRBV9 to TRBJ2-3; possibly TRBD1 for D (6 bases). Between the trimmed V and J ends, which lost 10 bases and 4 bases, there was a span of 19 bases. Germline V lookup: CDR1 SGDLS, CDR2 YYNGEE. The CDR3 length is 14 residues.

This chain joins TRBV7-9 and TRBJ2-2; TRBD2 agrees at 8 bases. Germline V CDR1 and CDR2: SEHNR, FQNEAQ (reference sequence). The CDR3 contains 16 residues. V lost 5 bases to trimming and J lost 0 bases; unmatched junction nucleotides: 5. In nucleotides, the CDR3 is TGTGCCAGCAGCACATCCGGGGGGGCGAACACCGGGGAGCTGTTTTTT. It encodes CASSTSGGANTGELFF.

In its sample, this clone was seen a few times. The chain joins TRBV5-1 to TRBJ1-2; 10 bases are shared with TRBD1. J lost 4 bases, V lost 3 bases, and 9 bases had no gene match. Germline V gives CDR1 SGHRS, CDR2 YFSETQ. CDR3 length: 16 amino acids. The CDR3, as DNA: TGCGCCAGCAGCTGGGCCCGACAGGGGGCCAGCTATGGCTACACCTTC. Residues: CASSWARQGASYGYTF.

In nucleotides, the CDR3 is TGTGCCAGCAGTTTAATGGCAGGGATAAGGAACACTGAAGCTTTCTTT. Residues: CASSLMAGIRNTEAFF. The V and J genes are TRBV27 and TRBJ1-1; maybe TRBD1 (5 bases). Germline V gives CDR1 MNHEY, CDR2 SMNVEV (reference sequence). Trimming pared 2 bases from V and 1 base from J, leaving 14 bases between. The CDR3 length is 16 residues.

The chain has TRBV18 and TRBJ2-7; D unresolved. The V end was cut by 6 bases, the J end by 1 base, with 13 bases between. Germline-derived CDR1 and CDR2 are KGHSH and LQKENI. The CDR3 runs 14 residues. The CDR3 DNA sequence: TGTGCCAGCTCCGTCACAGACGGATCCTACGAGCAGTACTTC. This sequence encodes CASSVTDGSYEQYF.

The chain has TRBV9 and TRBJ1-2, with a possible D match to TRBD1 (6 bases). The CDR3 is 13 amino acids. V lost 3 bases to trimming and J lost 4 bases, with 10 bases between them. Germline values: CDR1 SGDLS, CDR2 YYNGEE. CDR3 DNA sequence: TGTGCCAGCAGCGCAGAGGACAGCTATGGCTACACCTTC. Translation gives CASSAEDSYGYTF.

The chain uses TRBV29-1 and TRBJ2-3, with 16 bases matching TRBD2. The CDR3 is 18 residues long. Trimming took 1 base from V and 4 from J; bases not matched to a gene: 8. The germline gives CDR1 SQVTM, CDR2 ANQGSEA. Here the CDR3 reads CSVEVQGTSGGAPDTQYF. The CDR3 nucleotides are TGCAGCGTTGAAGTGCAGGGGACTAGCGGGGGGGCGCCAGATACGCAGTATTTT.

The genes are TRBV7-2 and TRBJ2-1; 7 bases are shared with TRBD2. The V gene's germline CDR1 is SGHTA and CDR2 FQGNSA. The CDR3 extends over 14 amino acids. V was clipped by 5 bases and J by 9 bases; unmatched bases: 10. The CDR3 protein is CASSAHRDYREQFF. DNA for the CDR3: TGTGCCAGCAGCGCACACCGGGACTATCGTGAGCAGTTCTTC. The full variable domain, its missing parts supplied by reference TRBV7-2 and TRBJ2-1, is GAGVSQSPSNKVTEKGKDVELRCDPISGHTALYWYRQSLGQGLEFLIYFQGNSAPDKSGLPSDRFSAERTGGSVSTLTIQRTQQEDSAVYLCASSAHRDYREQFFGPGTRLTVL.

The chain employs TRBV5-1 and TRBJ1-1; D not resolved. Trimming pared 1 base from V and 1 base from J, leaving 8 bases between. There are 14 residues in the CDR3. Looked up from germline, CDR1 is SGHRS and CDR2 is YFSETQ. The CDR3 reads CASSLTRSNTEAFF. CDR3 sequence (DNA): TGCGCCAGCAGCTTGACTCGGTCGAACACTGAAGCTTTCTTT.

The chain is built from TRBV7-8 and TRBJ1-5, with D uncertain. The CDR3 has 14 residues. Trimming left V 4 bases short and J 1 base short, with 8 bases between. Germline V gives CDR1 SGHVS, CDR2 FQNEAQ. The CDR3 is CASSSTGSNQPQHF. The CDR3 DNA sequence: TGTGCCAGCAGCTCGACGGGGAGCAATCAGCCCCAGCATTTT.

The CDR3 nucleotides are TGTGCCAGCAGCTTGGTCTCAGGGGCCTACAATGAGCAGTTCTTC. As protein: CASSLVSGAYNEQFF. The chain links TRBV5-5 to TRBJ2-1; possibly TRBD1 for D (6 bases). In germline, CDR1 is SGHKS, CDR2 YYEKEE (reference sequence). V was clipped by 0 bases and J by 2 bases, with 9 bases between them. The CDR3 spans 15 residues.

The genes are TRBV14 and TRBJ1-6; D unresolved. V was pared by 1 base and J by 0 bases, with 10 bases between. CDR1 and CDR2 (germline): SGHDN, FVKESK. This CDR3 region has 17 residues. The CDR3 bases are TGTGCCAGCAGCCAAGGGTCTCCGAGCTCCTATAATTCACCCCTCCACTTT. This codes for CASSQGSPSSYNSPLHF.

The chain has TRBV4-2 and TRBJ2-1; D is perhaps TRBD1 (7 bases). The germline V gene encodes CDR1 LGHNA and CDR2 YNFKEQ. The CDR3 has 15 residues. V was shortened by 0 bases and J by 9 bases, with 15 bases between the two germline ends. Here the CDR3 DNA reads TGTGCCAGCAGCCAAGATCAGGGGGGTATTAGTGAGCAGTTCTTC. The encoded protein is CASSQDQGGISEQFF.

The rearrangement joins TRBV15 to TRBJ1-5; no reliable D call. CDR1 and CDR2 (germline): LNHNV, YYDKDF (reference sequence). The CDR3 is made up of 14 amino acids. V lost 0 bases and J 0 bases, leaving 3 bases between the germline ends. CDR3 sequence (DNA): TGTGCCACCAGCAGAGAATATAGCAATCAGCCCCAGCATTTT. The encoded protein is CATSREYSNQPQHF.

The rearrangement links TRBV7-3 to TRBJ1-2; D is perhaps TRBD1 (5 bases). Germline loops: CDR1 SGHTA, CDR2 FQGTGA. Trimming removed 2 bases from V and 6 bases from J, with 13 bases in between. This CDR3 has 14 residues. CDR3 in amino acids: CASSLGGGIDGYTF. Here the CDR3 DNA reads TGTGCCAGCAGCTTAGGGGGGGGGATAGATGGCTACACCTTC. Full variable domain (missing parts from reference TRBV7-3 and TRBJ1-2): GAGVSQTPSNKVTEKGKYVELRCDPISGHTALYWYRQSLGQGPEFLIYFQGTGAADDSGLPNDRFFAVRPEGSVSTLKIQRTERGDSAVYLCASSLGGGIDGYTFGSGTRLTVV.

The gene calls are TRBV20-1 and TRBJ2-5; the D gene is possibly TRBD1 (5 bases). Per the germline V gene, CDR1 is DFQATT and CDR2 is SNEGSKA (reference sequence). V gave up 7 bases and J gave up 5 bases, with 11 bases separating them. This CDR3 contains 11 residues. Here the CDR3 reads CSVRPGETQYF. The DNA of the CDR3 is TGCAGTGTGCGCCCAGGGGAGACCCAGTACTTC.

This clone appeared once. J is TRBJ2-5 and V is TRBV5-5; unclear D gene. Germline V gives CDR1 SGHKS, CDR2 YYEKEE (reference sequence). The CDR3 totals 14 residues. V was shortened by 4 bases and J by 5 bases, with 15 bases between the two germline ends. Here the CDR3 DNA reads TGTGCCAGCAGCCCCCAGGTCCCCCTGGAGACCCAGTACTTC. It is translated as CASSPQVPLETQYF.

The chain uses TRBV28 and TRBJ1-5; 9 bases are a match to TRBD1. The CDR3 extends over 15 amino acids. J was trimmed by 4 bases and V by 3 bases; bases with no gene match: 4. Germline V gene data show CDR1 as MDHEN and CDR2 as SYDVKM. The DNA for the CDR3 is TGTGCCAGCAGTTTGGTCGACAGGGGGAATCAGCCCCAGCATTTT. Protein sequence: CASSLVDRGNQPQHF. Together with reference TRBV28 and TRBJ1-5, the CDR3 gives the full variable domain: DVKVTQSSRYLVKRTGEKVFLECVQDMDHENMFWYRQDPGLGLRLIYFSYDVKMKEKGDIPEGYSVSREKKERFSLILESASTNQTSMYLCASSLVDRGNQPQHFGDGTRLSIL.

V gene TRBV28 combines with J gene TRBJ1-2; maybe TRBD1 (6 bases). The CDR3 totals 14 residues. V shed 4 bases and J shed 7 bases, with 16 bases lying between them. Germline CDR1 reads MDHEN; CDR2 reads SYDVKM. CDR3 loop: CASSYLGRGSGYTF. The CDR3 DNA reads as TGTGCCAGCAGTTATCTCGGCAGGGGAAGTGGCTACACCTTC.

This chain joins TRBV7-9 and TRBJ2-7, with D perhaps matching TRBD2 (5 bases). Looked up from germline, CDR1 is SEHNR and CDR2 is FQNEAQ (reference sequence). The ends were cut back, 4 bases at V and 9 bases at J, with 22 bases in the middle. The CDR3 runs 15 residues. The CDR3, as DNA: TGTGCCAGCAGCTCCGGTGGTAGCGTCACCTCTGTGCAGTACTTC. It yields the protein CASSSGGSVTSVQYF. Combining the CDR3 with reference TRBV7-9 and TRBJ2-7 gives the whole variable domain DTGVSQNPRHKITKRGQNVTFRCDPISEHNRLYWYRQTLGQGPEFLTYFQNEAQLEKSRLLSDRFSAERPKGSFSTLEIQRTEQGDSAMYLCASSSGGSVTSVQYFGPGTRLTVT.

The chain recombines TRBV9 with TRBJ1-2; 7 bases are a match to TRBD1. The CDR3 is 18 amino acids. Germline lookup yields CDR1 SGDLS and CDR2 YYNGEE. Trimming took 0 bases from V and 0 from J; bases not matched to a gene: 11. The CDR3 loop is CASSVAGDREPPNYGYTF. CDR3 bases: TGTGCCAGCAGCGTAGCGGGAGACAGGGAGCCCCCTAACTATGGCTACACCTTC.

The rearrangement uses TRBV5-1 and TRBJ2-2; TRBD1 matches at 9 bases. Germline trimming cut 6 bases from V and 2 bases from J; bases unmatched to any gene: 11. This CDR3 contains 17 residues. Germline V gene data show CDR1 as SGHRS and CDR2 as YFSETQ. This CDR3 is CASTQSTGGPNTGELFF. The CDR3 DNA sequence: TGCGCCAGCACTCAATCAACAGGGGGCCCCAACACCGGGGAGCTGTTTTTT.

CDR3 in amino acids: CASSQLAGGHYEQYF. The CDR3 DNA reads TGTGCCAGCAGCCAACTAGCGGGGGGTCACTACGAGCAGTACTTC. This chain connects TRBV27 to TRBJ2-7; TRBD2 matches at 12 bases. V shed 6 bases, J shed 3 bases, and the junction held 6 bases outside the gene matches. Germline assignment: CDR1 MNHEY and CDR2 SMNVEV (reference sequence). This CDR3 has 15 residues.

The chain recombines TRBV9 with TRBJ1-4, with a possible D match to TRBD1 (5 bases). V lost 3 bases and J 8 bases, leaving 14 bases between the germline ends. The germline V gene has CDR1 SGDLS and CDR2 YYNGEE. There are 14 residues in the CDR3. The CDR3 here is CASSAYPGGEKLFF. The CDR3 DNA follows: TGTGCCAGCAGCGCCTACCCTGGGGGGGAAAAACTGTTTTTT.

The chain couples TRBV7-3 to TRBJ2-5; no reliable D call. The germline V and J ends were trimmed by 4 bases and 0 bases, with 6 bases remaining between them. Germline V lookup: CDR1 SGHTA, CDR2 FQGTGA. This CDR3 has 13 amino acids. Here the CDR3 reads CASSYRDQETQYF. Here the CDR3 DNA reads TGTGCCAGCAGCTACCGGGACCAAGAGACCCAGTACTTC.

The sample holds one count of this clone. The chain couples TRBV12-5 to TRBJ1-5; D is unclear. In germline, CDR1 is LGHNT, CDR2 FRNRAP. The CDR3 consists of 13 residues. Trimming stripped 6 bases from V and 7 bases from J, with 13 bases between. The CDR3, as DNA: TGTGCTAGTGGGGCCGGGGTCGGCCAGCCCCAGCATTTT. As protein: CASGAGVGQPQHF. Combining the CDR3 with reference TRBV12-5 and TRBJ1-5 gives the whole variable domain DARVTQTPRHKVTEMGQEVTMRCQPILGHNTVFWYRQTMMQGLELLAYFRNRAPLDDSGMPKDRFSAEMPDATLATLKIQPSEPRDSAVYFCASGAGVGQPQHFGDGTRLSIL.

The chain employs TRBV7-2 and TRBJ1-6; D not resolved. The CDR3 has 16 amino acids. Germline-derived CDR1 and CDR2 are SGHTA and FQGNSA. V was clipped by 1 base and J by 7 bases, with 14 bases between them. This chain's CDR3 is CASSLVTGIGNSPLHF. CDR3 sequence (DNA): TGTGCCAGCAGCTTAGTGACCGGGATCGGGAATTCACCCCTCCACTTT.

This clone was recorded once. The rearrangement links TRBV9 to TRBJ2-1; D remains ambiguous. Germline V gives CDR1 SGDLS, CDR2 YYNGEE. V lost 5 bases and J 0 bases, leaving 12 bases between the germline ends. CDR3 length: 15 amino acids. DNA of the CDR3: TGTGCCAGCAGACCCTTCCCGAGCTCCTACAATGAGCAGTTCTTC. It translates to CASRPFPSSYNEQFF.

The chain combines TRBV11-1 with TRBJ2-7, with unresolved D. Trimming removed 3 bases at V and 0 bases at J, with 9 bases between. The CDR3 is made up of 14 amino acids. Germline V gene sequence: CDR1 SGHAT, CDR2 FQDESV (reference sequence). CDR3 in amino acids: CASSFGQPSYEQYF. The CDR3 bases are TGTGCCAGCAGCTTTGGGCAACCCTCCTACGAGCAGTACTTC.

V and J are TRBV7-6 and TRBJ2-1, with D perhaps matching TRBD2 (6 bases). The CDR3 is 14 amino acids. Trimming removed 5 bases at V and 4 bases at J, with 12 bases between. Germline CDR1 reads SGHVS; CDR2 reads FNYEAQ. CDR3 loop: CASSHPGGYNEQFF. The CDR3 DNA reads TGTGCCAGCAGCCATCCCGGGGGATACAATGAGCAGTTCTTC.